This T cell receptor beta chain was obtained from a study of control samples from healthy donors and cancer patients. TCRdb's table, derived via immunoSEQ multiplex PCR, lists solely in-frame clones and lacks some. The profile covers approximately 110,000 clones, with 91% appearing a single time and 7.8% taken by the ten largest. The TCR originated in a woman aged 18-29 years in good health. The sample was blood.

The CDR3 sequence is CASSPPGSGRGSSSYNEQFF. CDR3 in DNA: TGCGCCAGCAGCCCCCCTGGAAGCGGGAGGGGGTCCAGCTCCTACAATGAGCAGTTCTTC. V usage is TRBV5-1 and J usage is TRBJ2-1, with TRBD2 identical over 10 bases. Germline lookup yields CDR1 SGHRS and CDR2 YFSETQ. V was pared by 4 bases and J by 0 bases, with 16 bases of the junction left unmatched. CDR3 size: 20 residues.